Each of the 14 T cell receptor beta chains below was sequenced from the same sample in a study of T-cell reconstitution after alpha-beta-depleted transplantation in children. This sample's TCRbeta library carried unique molecular identifier barcodes. TCRdb fed the PCR reads into MiXCR, producing one record per CDR3 protein. The profile shows 200,000 to 250,000 distinct CDR3 sequences, about 7% of them singletons. The source material was PBMCs, sampled before TCRalphabeta/CD19-depleted stem cell transplant. These receptors all come from a boy aged 2-15 years with acute lymphoblastic leukemia, due to receive a stem cell transplant.

In its sample, this clonotype was seen a few times. The chain recombines TRBV20-1 with TRBJ2-6; D perhaps matches TRBD1 (5 bases). CDR1 is DFQATT and CDR2 is SNEGSKA in the germline V gene (reference sequence). The CDR3 extends over 15 amino acids. V gave up 6 bases and J gave up 1 base, with 13 bases separating them. CDR3 DNA: TGCAGTGCCCAGACAGCTGATTCTGGGGCCAACGTCCTGACTTTC. It codes for CSAQTADSGANVLTF.

This clonotype was seen ten or more times. The chain links TRBV5-1 to TRBJ2-7; tentative D call: TRBD1 (5 bases). From germline, CDR1 is SGHRS and CDR2 YFSETQ. V dropped 3 bases and J dropped 0 bases, with 13 bases sitting between them. This CDR3 is built from 15 residues. Here the CDR3 DNA reads TGCGCCAGCAGCTATGGCGACAGCCCCTCCTACGAGCAGTACTTC. Protein sequence: CASSYGDSPSYEQYF.

This clonotype was recorded at least ten times. The chain couples TRBV20-1 to TRBJ1-2, with a weak D call TRBD1 (5 bases). V shed 6 bases and J shed 2 bases, with 19 bases lying between them. Germline V gene lookup returns CDR1 DFQATT and CDR2 SNEGSKA (reference sequence). This CDR3 is built from 15 residues. CDR3 protein: CSAPGGGWGNYGYTF. The CDR3 nucleotides read TGCAGTGCCCCCGGTGGGGGTTGGGGCAACTATGGCTACACCTTC.

This clonotype has ten or more counts. This sequence joins TRBV7-2 and TRBJ1-1, with D perhaps TRBD1 (5 bases). CDR3 length: 16 residues. Trimming removed 1 base from V and 2 bases from J, with 14 bases in between. CDR1 is SGHTA and CDR2 is FQGNSA in the germline V gene. Here the CDR3 DNA reads TGTGCCAGCAGCTTAGGGCCTACAGGACTTAACACTGAAGCTTTCTTT. Its protein is CASSLGPTGLNTEAFF.

The chain is built from TRBV7-8 and TRBJ2-5; D may be TRBD1 (6 bases). The germline V gene encodes CDR1 SGHVS and CDR2 FQNEAQ. The CDR3 extends over 14 amino acids. Between the trimmed V and J ends, which lost 4 bases and 2 bases, there was a span of 11 bases. The CDR3 DNA is TGTGCCAGCAGCTGGCGGACAGCGCAAGAGACCCAGTACTTC. Translated: CASSWRTAQETQYF.

This clonotype showed up many times. The rearrangement joins TRBV7-2 to TRBJ1-3; the match to TRBD1 covers 8 bases. Germline CDR1 is SGHTA and CDR2 is FQGNSA. The V segment lost 4 bases and the J segment 3 bases; nucleotides outside the gene matches: 5. CDR3 length equals 15 residues. The CDR3 region has the DNA TGTGCCAGCAGCTCCGTCGGACAGGGTGGAAACACCATATATTTT. This sequence encodes CASSSVGQGGNTIYF. The variable domain in full, completed from reference TRBV7-2 and TRBJ1-3, reads GAGVSQSPSNKVTEKGKDVELRCDPISGHTALYWYRQSLGQGLEFLIYFQGNSAPDKSGLPSDRFSAERTGGSVSTLTIQRTQQEDSAVYLCASSSVGQGGNTIYFGEGSWLTVV.

This clonotype has ten or more counts. J is TRBJ1-5 and V is TRBV7-2; D gene unclear. Trimming took off 4 bases at V and 0 bases at J, with 10 bases between the two ends. Germline V gene sequence: CDR1 SGHTA, CDR2 FQGNSA. The CDR3 totals 15 residues. The chain's CDR3 is CASSYGPYSNQPQHF. CDR3 in DNA: TGTGCCAGCAGCTACGGGCCTTATAGCAATCAGCCCCAGCATTTT.

This clonotype appeared a few times. CDR3 bases: TGTGCCAGCAGCCGGACTCTCTACGAGCAGTACTTC. Amino acid sequence: CASSRTLYEQYF. This chain links TRBV12-3 or TRBV12-4 with TRBJ2-7; TRBD2 might be the D (5 bases). Trimming shortened V by 6 bases and J by 3 bases, and 9 bases separated the two germline ends. The CDR3 totals 12 residues.

This clonotype was recorded at least ten times. The chain recombines TRBV29-1 with TRBJ1-5; D gene ambiguous. Trimming left V 4 bases short and J 5 bases short, with 12 bases between. CDR1 is SQVTM, CDR2 ANQGSEA, per germline. The CDR3 has 13 amino acids. The CDR3 reads CSVAGGAHQPQHF. The DNA of the CDR3 is TGCAGCGTTGCTGGCGGAGCCCATCAGCCCCAGCATTTT.

Only a few counts were recorded for this clonotype. The chain has TRBV2 and TRBJ2-1; D may be TRBD2 (6 bases). CDR1 is SNHLY, CDR2 FYNNEI, per germline. The V gene lost 7 bases and the J gene lost 3 bases, with 19 bases spanning the gap. The CDR3 length is 16 residues. CDR3 DNA: TGTGCCAGCACTTACGGGACTCCCGAGCACTACAATGAGCAGTTCTTC. This codes for CASTYGTPEHYNEQFF.

The chain recombines TRBV3-1 with TRBJ2-7, with D uncertain. Germline lookup yields CDR1 LGHDT and CDR2 YNNKEL (reference sequence). The CDR3 is 15 amino acids. The V end was cut by 10 bases, the J end by 2 bases, with 21 bases between. The CDR3 reads CATSQLDGPTYEQYF. The CDR3 region has the DNA TGTGCCACCTCCCAATTGGACGGGCCCACCTACGAGCAGTACTTC.

This clonotype was recorded at least ten times. The J gene is TRBJ2-3, the V gene TRBV5-1; the D is unclear. With 8 bases removed from V and 1 base from J, the gap between germline ends came to 8 bases. This CDR3 has 12 amino acids. The germline gives CDR1 SGHRS, CDR2 YFSETQ. In DNA form, the CDR3 reads TGCGCCAGTCGTGAGGGCACAGATACGCAGTATTTT. It specifies CASREGTDTQYF.

This clonotype showed up just a few times. The V gene is TRBV7-9, the J gene TRBJ1-4, with unresolved D. The CDR3 is 14 residues long. The germline V and J ends were trimmed by 5 bases and 0 bases, with 7 bases remaining between them. From germline, CDR1 is SEHNR and CDR2 FQNEAQ (reference sequence). CDR3 sequence: CASSPAPTNEKLFF. CDR3 bases: TGTGCCAGCAGCCCCGCCCCAACTAATGAAAAACTGTTTTTT. The variable domain in full, with the rest retrieved from reference TRBV7-9 and TRBJ1-4, is DTGVSQNPRHKITKRGQNVTFRCDPISEHNRLYWYRQTLGQGPEFLTYFQNEAQLEKSRLLSDRFSAERPKGSFSTLEIQRTEQGDSAMYLCASSPAPTNEKLFFGSGTQLSVL.

The chain combines TRBV7-9 with TRBJ2-5; 13 bases are shared with TRBD2. This CDR3 comprises 14 residues. Trimming cost V 5 bases and J 5 bases; bases outside gene matches: 2. The germline gives CDR1 SEHNR, CDR2 FQNEAQ (reference sequence). The CDR3 loop is CASSAGLAGETQYF. In nucleotides, the CDR3 is TGTGCCAGCAGCGCGGGACTAGCGGGGGAGACCCAGTACTTC.